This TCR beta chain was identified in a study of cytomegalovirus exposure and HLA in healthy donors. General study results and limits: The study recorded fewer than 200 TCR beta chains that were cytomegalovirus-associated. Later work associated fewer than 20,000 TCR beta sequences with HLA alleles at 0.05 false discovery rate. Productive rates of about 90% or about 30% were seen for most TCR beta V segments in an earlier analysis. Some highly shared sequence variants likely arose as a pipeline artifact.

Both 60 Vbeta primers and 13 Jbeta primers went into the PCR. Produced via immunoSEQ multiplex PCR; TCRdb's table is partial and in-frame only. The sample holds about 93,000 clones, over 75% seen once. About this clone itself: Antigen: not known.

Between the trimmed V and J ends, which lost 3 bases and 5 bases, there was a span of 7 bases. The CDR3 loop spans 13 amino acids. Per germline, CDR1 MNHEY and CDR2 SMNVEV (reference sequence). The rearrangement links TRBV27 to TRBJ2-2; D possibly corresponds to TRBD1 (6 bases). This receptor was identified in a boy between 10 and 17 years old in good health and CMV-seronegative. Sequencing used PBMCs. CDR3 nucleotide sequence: TGTGCCAGCAGTTTCCAGGGGACCGGGGAGCTGTTTTTT. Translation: CASSFQGTGELFF.